These 32 T cell receptor beta chains were all obtained from the same sample, sequenced in a study of blood T cells in healthy people across ages. Through a sample-barcoded 5' primer and a J-beta primer mix, a second PCR was run for roughly 7 to 11 cycles. TCRdb re-derived calls from the 5' RACE reads in MiXCR, one entry per CDR3 protein. The profile shows about 1.6 million distinct CDR3 sequences, roughly 32% of them singletons. The sample taken for sequencing was blood. The source is a woman aged 25-40 years in good health.

This clonotype turned up a few times. For the CDR3, the DNA is TGTGCCAGCAGTGAAGGTGGGGGGCTCAATCAGCCCCAGCATTTT. The encoded protein is CASSEGGGLNQPQHF. V is TRBV2 and J is TRBJ1-5, with D possibly matching TRBD1 (6 bases). CDR3 length equals 15 residues. V gave up 1 base and J gave up 3 bases, with 10 bases separating them. Germline CDR1 is SNHLY and CDR2 is FYNNEI.

The rearrangement uses TRBV4-2 and TRBJ1-6, with D unresolved. This CDR3 region has 14 residues. Germline lookup yields CDR1 LGHNA and CDR2 YNFKEQ. The V and J ends lost 7 bases and 5 bases respectively, with 12 bases between them. The CDR3 DNA follows: TGTGCCAGCAACCTAGAGTCCGATAATTCACCCCTCCACTTT. It specifies CASNLESDNSPLHF.

This clonotype was counted between two and nine times. J is TRBJ1-2 and V is TRBV5-1; perhaps TRBD1 as D (6 bases). The ends were cut back, 0 bases at V and 7 bases at J, with 16 bases in the middle. CDR1 is SGHRS and CDR2 is YFSETQ in the germline V gene. This CDR3 is built from 15 residues. CDR3 residues: CASSLGQVEDGGYTF. As DNA, the CDR3 is TGCGCCAGCAGCTTGGGACAGGTCGAGGATGGTGGCTACACCTTC.

The V call is TRBV7-6, the J call TRBJ2-3; 7 bases map to TRBD1. After removal of 4 bases from V and 7 bases from J, the junction contained 8 bases not matched to a gene. Germline V lookup: CDR1 SGHVS, CDR2 FNYEAQ. CDR3 length equals 14 residues. The CDR3 region has the DNA TGTGCCAGCAGCTCCAGGGACAGTAAAAATACGCAGTATTTT. It yields the protein CASSSRDSKNTQYF.

In this sample, this clonotype turned up a few times. The rearrangement links TRBV5-6 to TRBJ2-7, with unresolved D. V was shortened by 3 bases and J by 7 bases, with 17 bases between the two germline ends. This CDR3 has 14 amino acids. In germline, CDR1 is SGHDT, CDR2 YYEEEE. The CDR3 DNA reads TGTGCCAGCAGCTCCGGATGGACCCACGGGGAGCAGTACTTC. This encodes CASSSGWTHGEQYF.

The J gene is TRBJ2-7, the V gene TRBV20-1; 9 nucleotides line up with TRBD1. The junction had 8 bases not matched to a gene; V was cut back by 6 bases and J by 2 bases. CDR1 and CDR2 from the germline V gene are DFQATT and SNEGSKA (reference sequence). This CDR3 is 14 amino acids long. CDR3 in amino acids: CSAYPRTGAYEQYF. The CDR3 DNA sequence: TGCAGTGCCTACCCGAGGACAGGGGCCTACGAGCAGTACTTC.

This clonotype was counted between two and nine times. V usage is TRBV27 and J usage is TRBJ1-1; 8 bases are shared with TRBD1. This CDR3 is built from 12 residues. The V segment lost 10 bases and the J segment 5 bases; nucleotides outside the gene matches: 6. Germline CDR1 and CDR2: MNHEY and SMNVEV (reference sequence). CDR3 residues: CATGQGLTEAFF. CDR3 nucleotides: TGTGCCACTGGACAGGGTCTAACTGAAGCTTTCTTT.

This clonotype was seen just once. This sequence joins TRBV19 and TRBJ2-1, with 7 bases matching TRBD2. The CDR3 loop spans 15 amino acids. Unmatched junction bases numbered 4, after V lost 1 base and J lost 4 bases. Germline CDR1 reads LNHDA; CDR2 reads SQIVND (reference sequence). The CDR3 nucleotides are TGTGCCAGTAGTATAGCGGGAGGCGGATACAATGAGCAGTTCTTC. It specifies CASSIAGGGYNEQFF. Full variable domain (remainder filled in from reference TRBV19 and TRBJ2-1): DGGITQSPKYLFRKEGQNVTLSCEQNLNHDAMYWYRQDPGQGLRLIYYSQIVNDFQKGDIAEGYSVSREKKESFPLTVTSAQKNPTAFYLCASSIAGGGYNEQFFGPGTRLTVL.

This clonotype appeared a few times. V and J are TRBV12-3 or TRBV12-4 and TRBJ1-1; weak D call: TRBD1 (5 bases). V lost 6 bases and J lost 10, with 27 bases in between. The CDR3 covers 16 residues. The CDR3 sequence is CASSPLGGIGGGGAFF. Written as DNA, the CDR3 is TGTGCCAGCAGCCCTCTGGGGGGGATTGGCGGCGGCGGAGCTTTCTTT.

The rearrangement links TRBV27 to TRBJ2-7; the match to TRBD2 covers 7 bases. This CDR3 is built from 12 residues. Unmatched junction bases numbered 3, after V lost 3 bases and J lost 7 bases. Germline-derived CDR1 and CDR2 are MNHEY and SMNVEV (reference sequence). The CDR3 loop reads CASSFFGREQYF. Here the CDR3 DNA reads TGTGCCAGCAGTTTTTTCGGGAGGGAGCAGTACTTC.

This clonotype was seen a handful of times. The rearrangement joins TRBV9 to TRBJ2-1; D may be TRBD1 (6 bases). Trimming removed 5 bases at V and 5 bases at J, with 11 bases between. Germline V gene data show CDR1 as SGDLS and CDR2 as YYNGEE. The CDR3 spans 13 residues. The CDR3 is CASRGAPHNEQFF. CDR3 nucleotide sequence: TGTGCCAGCAGGGGGGCCCCCCACAATGAGCAGTTCTTC.

This clonotype was seen at least ten times. The chain joins TRBV7-2 to TRBJ2-3; 7 nucleotides align to TRBD2. CDR3 size: 15 residues. V was pared by 5 bases and J by 0 bases, with 5 bases of the junction left unmatched. The germline V gene encodes CDR1 SGHTA and CDR2 FQGNSA. This CDR3 reads CASSLPGGSTDTQYF. CDR3 in DNA: TGTGCCAGCAGCCTCCCGGGGGGTAGCACAGATACGCAGTATTTT.

The table lists this clonotype with a few counts. A read error may account for a junction end that differs from germline. The chain employs TRBV7-9 and TRBJ2-5, with 9 nucleotides matching TRBD1. This CDR3 is built from 16 residues. The germline V gene encodes CDR1 SEHNR and CDR2 FQNEAQ (reference sequence). The CDR3 sequence: CASSLAPGQGQEAQYF. CDR3 coding DNA: TGTGCCAGCAGCTTAGCTCCGGGACAGGGCCAAGAGGCCCAGTACTTC.

This clonotype was observed a handful of times. The rearrangement joins TRBV6-5 to TRBJ2-6; possible D gene TRBD1, 6 bases. The V gene lost 3 bases and the J gene lost 4 bases, with 13 bases spanning the gap. Germline V gene lookup returns CDR1 MNHEY and CDR2 SVGAGI. This CDR3 region has 16 residues. Here the CDR3 reads CASSYKGVAGANVLTF. The CDR3 DNA follows: TGTGCCAGCAGTTATAAGGGGGTAGCAGGGGCCAACGTCCTGACTTTC.

The CDR3 nucleotides are TGCGCCAGCAGTCACAGGGTACTATATGACAATGAGCAGTTCTTC. Protein: CASSHRVLYDNEQFF. The V and J genes are TRBV4-1 and TRBJ2-1; D is possibly TRBD1 (6 bases). CDR3 length: 15 amino acids. Germline CDR1 reads MGHRA; CDR2 reads YSYEKL. Trimming removed 6 bases at V and 5 bases at J, with 17 bases between.

The gene calls are TRBV7-9 and TRBJ2-7, with 9 bases lining up with TRBD1. CDR1 and CDR2 (germline): SEHNR, FQNEAQ (reference sequence). Trimming removed 1 base from V and 4 bases from J; junction bases left unmatched: 8. This CDR3 is 16 amino acids long. In DNA form, the CDR3 reads TGTGCCAGCAGCTTAGGTTCTTGGGGACAGGGATACGAGCAGTACTTC. Translating it yields CASSLGSWGQGYEQYF. Together with reference TRBV7-9 and TRBJ2-7, the CDR3 gives the full variable domain: DTGVSQNPRHKITKRGQNVTFRCDPISEHNRLYWYRQTLGQGPEFLTYFQNEAQLEKSRLLSDRFSAERPKGSFSTLEIQRTEQGDSAMYLCASSLGSWGQGYEQYFGPGTRLTVT.

As DNA, the CDR3 is TGTGCCAGCACCGGGACTAGCGGGTTCAACAATGAGCAGTTCTTC. Protein: CASTGTSGFNNEQFF. The chain couples TRBV2 to TRBJ2-1, with TRBD2 matching over 12 bases. The germline V gene has CDR1 SNHLY and CDR2 FYNNEI. The CDR3 is 15 amino acids. V lost 7 bases to trimming and J lost 5 bases; unmatched junction nucleotides: 6.

The gene calls are TRBV3-1 and TRBJ1-2; D possibly corresponds to TRBD1 (5 bases). The V end was cut by 4 bases, the J end by 4 bases, with 16 bases between. Germline V gene data show CDR1 as LGHDT and CDR2 as YNNKEL (reference sequence). This CDR3 spans 15 amino acids. CDR3: CASSPEEPGLYGYTF. Written as DNA, the CDR3 is TGTGCCAGCAGCCCCGAGGAGCCAGGGCTCTATGGCTACACCTTC. The complete variable domain, with remaining parts taken from reference TRBV3-1 and TRBJ1-2, reads DTAVSQTPKYLVTQMGNDKSIKCEQNLGHDTMYWYKQDSKKFLKIMFSYNNKELIINETVPNRFSPKSPDKAHLNLHINSLELGDSAVYFCASSPEEPGLYGYTFGSGTRLTVV.

This clonotype came up once. CDR3 sequence: CAWSGGPDTQYF. CDR3 bases: TGTGCCTGGAGCGGGGGCCCAGATACGCAGTATTTT. The V gene is TRBV30, the J gene TRBJ2-3; D possibly matches TRBD1 or TRBD2 (6 bases each). From germline, CDR1 is GTSNPN and CDR2 SVGIG (reference sequence). The CDR3 has 12 residues. V was clipped by 3 bases and J by 4 bases, with 8 bases between them.

A note on this clonotype: Mismatch with germline at one junction end may stem from a read error. The J gene is TRBJ2-1, the V gene TRBV12-3 or TRBV12-4, with D possibly TRBD1 on 6 matching bases. This CDR3 region has 16 residues. This chain's CDR3 is CASSYTGTRKGDEQFF. CDR3 nucleotide sequence: TGTGCCAGTAGTTACACCGGGACACGGAAAGGTGATGAGCAGTTCTTC.

The chain has TRBV3-1 and TRBJ2-1; either TRBD1 or TRBD2 may fit D (5 bases each). CDR1 is LGHDT, CDR2 YNNKEL, per germline (reference sequence). The CDR3 runs to 13 residues. With 5 bases removed from V and 10 bases from J, the gap between germline ends came to 15 bases. The CDR3 coding sequence is TGTGCCAGCAGCGATAGGGGTGGGGGAGAGCAGTTCTTC. It is translated as CASSDRGGGEQFF.

This clonotype was seen ten or more times. The chain employs TRBV13 and TRBJ2-7, with D possibly matching TRBD2 (5 bases). Trimming left V 6 bases short and J 0 bases short, with 12 bases between. The CDR3 runs 14 residues. Germline V gene data show CDR1 as PRHDT and CDR2 as FYEKMQ (reference sequence). The CDR3 coding sequence is TGTGCCAGCAGGCCGAGAGGGAGCTCCTACGAGCAGTACTTC. This sequence encodes CASRPRGSSYEQYF.

This clonotype was found a few times. This chain connects TRBV3-1 to TRBJ1-2; TRBD1 is a possible D gene (5 bases). The CDR3 has 15 amino acids. Germline V gene data show CDR1 as LGHDT and CDR2 as YNNKEL (reference sequence). V lost 0 bases and J 6 bases, leaving 14 bases between the germline ends. The CDR3 DNA sequence: TGTGCCAGCAGCCAAGAGTTATTGGCAGGGAATGGCTACACCTTC. Translated: CASSQELLAGNGYTF.

The CDR3 loop reads CASSPDRGLAGSYEQYF. In DNA form, the CDR3 reads TGCGCCAGCAGCCCCGATAGGGGACTAGCGGGGTCCTACGAGCAGTACTTC. The chain recombines TRBV5-1 with TRBJ2-7; TRBD2 agrees at 13 bases. Germline-derived CDR1 and CDR2 are SGHRS and YFSETQ. The trim removed 4 bases at V and 1 base at J, leaving 8 bases unmatched. CDR3 length: 17 residues.

This clonotype was seen ten or more times. This chain connects TRBV27 to TRBJ2-3; 8 bases agree with TRBD2. V was clipped by 4 bases and J by 14 bases; unmatched bases: 11. Germline V gene data show CDR1 as MNHEY and CDR2 as SMNVEV (reference sequence). This CDR3 has 13 amino acids. CDR3 DNA sequence: TGTGCCAGCAGTTACAATAGCGGGATAGATGTGTATTTT. Translation gives CASSYNSGIDVYF.

The chain employs TRBV20-1 and TRBJ1-5; D is perhaps TRBD1 (5 bases). The length of the CDR3 is 14 residues. Germline V CDR1 and CDR2: DFQATT, SNEGSKA (reference sequence). Trimming cost V 6 bases and J 2 bases, with 14 bases left between them. The CDR3 sequence is CSASLQGGNQPQHF. In DNA form, the CDR3 reads TGCAGTGCCTCCCTGCAGGGCGGCAATCAGCCCCAGCATTTT.

The chain uses TRBV20-1 and TRBJ2-3; TRBD1 matches at 8 bases. Unmatched junction bases numbered 13, after V lost 3 bases and J lost 5 bases. Germline CDR1 and CDR2: DFQATT and SNEGSKA (reference sequence). The CDR3 loop spans 16 amino acids. CDR3 DNA: TGCAGTGCTAGGGCAGGGGGCGCGGGGTTCGTAGATACGCAGTATTTT. Translating gives CSARAGGAGFVDTQYF.

In its sample, this clonotype was seen a few times. The chain employs TRBV3-1 and TRBJ2-5; 9 bases are a match to TRBD1. Germline assignment: CDR1 LGHDT and CDR2 YNNKEL (reference sequence). V shed 1 base, J shed 5 bases, and the junction held 2 bases outside the gene matches. This CDR3 contains 14 residues. The CDR3 nucleotides are TGTGCCAGCAGCCAAGCCGGGACAGGGGAGACCCAGTACTTC. This encodes CASSQAGTGETQYF.

The J gene is TRBJ2-3, the V gene TRBV5-1, with D uncertain. Germline V gene data show CDR1 as SGHRS and CDR2 as YFSETQ. V lost 4 bases and J 5 bases, leaving 11 bases between the germline ends. The CDR3 has 13 residues. CDR3 DNA: TGCGCCAGCAGCCCCTATTTGGTAGATACGCAGTATTTT. Its translation: CASSPYLVDTQYF.

The table lists this clonotype with a few counts. The chain has TRBV28 and TRBJ2-1; D ambiguous. The V end lost 5 bases, the J end lost 3 bases, and 17 bases lay between the germline ends. This CDR3 comprises 16 residues. Germline CDR1 MDHEN, CDR2 SYDVKM. CDR3 sequence reads: CASSLPSVGGYNEQFF. Here the CDR3 DNA reads TGTGCCAGCAGTCTCCCCTCAGTAGGCGGCTACAATGAGCAGTTCTTC.

The rearrangement uses TRBV6-1 and TRBJ2-7; 16 nucleotides align to TRBD2. This CDR3 has 19 residues. Germline CDR1 is MNHNS and CDR2 is SASEGT. Losses at the gene ends were 4 bases for V and 0 bases for J; bases not matched to a gene: 9. The CDR3 DNA is TGTGCCAGCAGTGCCGTAGGGACTAGCGGGAGGGTCTACTCCTACGAGCAGTACTTC. Translating gives CASSAVGTSGRVYSYEQYF.

This clonotype was observed at least ten times. J is TRBJ2-7 and V is TRBV5-1; TRBD1 aligns across 8 bases. This CDR3 is 15 amino acids long. Unmatched junction bases numbered 9, after V lost 4 bases and J lost 3 bases. The germline gives CDR1 SGHRS, CDR2 YFSETQ. CDR3 DNA sequence: TGCGCCAGCAGCCCCGACCAGGGGGCCAACTACGAGCAGTACTTC. It is translated as CASSPDQGANYEQYF.